The 20 T cell receptor beta chains presented below share a single source sample, sequenced in a study of blood T cell repertoires in COVID-19. Clones were sequenced by immunoSEQ multiplex PCR, and TCRdb holds only the in-frame ones, with some missing. Counted here are around 150,000 clones, 75% to 90% occurring once; the ten biggest clones make up under 2.5%. The sequenced sample was peripheral blood. The receptor set was obtained from a man aged 45 to 65 with active COVID-19.

The chain combines TRBV4-2 with TRBJ1-2; 10 bases map to TRBD1. V dropped 0 bases and J dropped 4; count of bases not matched to a gene: 11. The germline CDR1 and CDR2 sequences are LGHNA and YNFKEQ. The CDR3 loop spans 18 amino acids. CDR3 DNA sequence: TGTGCCAGCAGCCAAGAGGGGACAGGGGCCCAATTTATCTATGGCTACACCTTC. Protein product: CASSQEGTGAQFIYGYTF.

This chain links TRBV3-1 (or the pseudogene TRBV3-2) with TRBJ1-1; D not certain. Germline lookup yields CDR1 LGHDT and CDR2 YNNKEL (reference sequence). V lost 1 base, J lost 5 bases, and 11 bases lay in between. The CDR3 runs 14 residues. This chain's CDR3 is CASSQGARETEAFF. In nucleotides, the CDR3 is TGTGCCAGCAGCCAAGGGGCCAGAGAAACTGAAGCTTTCTTT.

The chain carries TRBV7-2 and TRBJ1-1, with D perhaps TRBD1 (5 bases). V was pared by 5 bases and J by 2 bases, with 12 bases between. The CDR3 has 14 amino acids. The germline V gene has CDR1 SGHTA and CDR2 FQGNSA. CDR3 nucleotides: TGTGCCAGCAGCCTTCAGACAGTAAACACTGAAGCTTTCTTT. It translates to CASSLQTVNTEAFF.

This chain links TRBV6-5 with TRBJ2-1, with 7 bases aligning to TRBD1. The V segment lost 2 bases and the J segment 12 bases; nucleotides outside the gene matches: 7. The CDR3 sequence is 13 residues long. The germline CDR1 and CDR2 sequences are MNHEY and SVGAGI. CDR3 sequence: CASSYPRDRRQFF. Written as DNA, the CDR3 is TGTGCCAGCAGTTACCCCCGGGACAGAAGGCAGTTCTTC.

The chain couples TRBV13 to TRBJ2-3; 12 bases are shared with TRBD2. The CDR3 covers 15 residues. Trimming took 5 bases from V and 3 from J; bases not matched to a gene: 3. The germline CDR1 and CDR2 sequences are PRHDT and FYEKMQ (reference sequence). This CDR3 is CASSPSGGVTDTQYF. CDR3 nucleotides: TGTGCCAGCAGCCCTAGCGGGGGGGTGACAGATACGCAGTATTTT.

The chain couples TRBV6-6 to TRBJ2-3, with D perhaps matching TRBD1 (5 bases). There are 13 residues in the CDR3. V was trimmed by 8 bases and J by 0 bases, leaving 9 bases between them. CDR1 and CDR2 from the germline V gene are MNHNY and SVGAGI (reference sequence). The CDR3 DNA reads as TGTGCCAGCCTCTCAGGGAGCACAGATACGCAGTATTTT. Amino acids: CASLSGSTDTQYF.

This clone was detected ten times or more. The J gene is TRBJ1-6, the V gene TRBV2; 9 positions agree with TRBD1. V trimming: 6 bases; J trimming: 4 bases; junction bases outside the gene matches: 4. Germline V CDR1 and CDR2: SNHLY, FYNNEI. The CDR3 is 15 residues long. CDR3 sequence reads: CASSPGTGYNSPLHF. CDR3 nucleotide sequence: TGTGCCAGCAGCCCCGGGACAGGGTATAATTCACCCCTCCACTTT.

This clone was observed a single time. The J gene is TRBJ1-5, the V gene TRBV19; D gene uncertain. From germline, CDR1 is LNHDA and CDR2 SQIVND (reference sequence). Deletions cut 4 bases from V and 4 bases from J, with 17 bases between. The CDR3 contains 16 residues. The CDR3 region has the DNA TGTGCCAGTAGTACACCGGGTTCCCCGGGGAATCAGCCCCAGCATTTT. Protein: CASSTPGSPGNQPQHF.

The chain employs TRBV18 and TRBJ2-7; TRBD1 aligns across 7 bases. This CDR3 spans 15 amino acids. Per germline, CDR1 KGHSH and CDR2 LQKENI. V dropped 6 bases and J dropped 1; count of bases not matched to a gene: 9. CDR3 region: CASSGSTGISYEQYF. CDR3 bases: TGTGCCAGCTCGGGGTCGACAGGGATTTCCTACGAGCAGTACTTC.

The chain couples TRBV30 to TRBJ1-5; the match to TRBD1 covers 9 bases. V shed 1 base and J 9 bases; nucleotides not matched to a gene: 4. Germline values: CDR1 GTSNPN, CDR2 SVGIG (reference sequence). This CDR3 has 13 amino acids. The CDR3 sequence: CAWSGTGEPPQHF. CDR3 coding DNA: TGTGCCTGGAGTGGGACAGGGGAACCGCCCCAGCATTTT. The full variable domain, its missing parts supplied by reference TRBV30 and TRBJ1-5, is SQTIHQWPATLVQPVGSPLSLECTVEGTSNPNLYWYRQAAGRGLQLLFYSVGIGQISSEVPQNLSASRPQDRQFILSSKKLLLSDSGFYLCAWSGTGEPPQHFGDGTRLSIL.

The CDR3 loop reads CASSTTSTEQFF. Here the CDR3 DNA reads TGTGCCAGCAGCACGACTAGCACTGAGCAGTTCTTC. The J gene is TRBJ2-1, the V gene TRBV7-9, with 7 bases matching TRBD2. The V and J ends lost 5 bases and 9 bases, in that order; junction bases with no gene match: 4. The CDR3 has 12 amino acids. Germline CDR1 SEHNR, CDR2 FQNEAQ (reference sequence).

The chain joins TRBV28 to TRBJ1-4; D remains ambiguous. CDR3 length: 13 amino acids. The germline gives CDR1 MDHEN, CDR2 SYDVKM. V lost 3 bases and J 5 bases, leaving 7 bases between the germline ends. Here the CDR3 reads CASSLGSNEKLFF. DNA of the CDR3: TGTGCCAGCAGTTTGGGTAGCAATGAAAAACTGTTTTTT. The full variable domain, its missing parts supplied by reference TRBV28 and TRBJ1-4, is DVKVTQSSRYLVKRTGEKVFLECVQDMDHENMFWYRQDPGLGLRLIYFSYDVKMKEKGDIPEGYSVSREKKERFSLILESASTNQTSMYLCASSLGSNEKLFFGSGTQLSVL.

The chain carries TRBV25-1 and TRBJ1-6, with TRBD1 matching over 8 bases. CDR1 and CDR2 from the germline V gene are MGHDK and SYGVNS. The CDR3 runs 14 residues. Losses at the gene ends were 7 bases for V and 6 bases for J; bases not matched to a gene: 5. The CDR3 sequence is CASIQTGVNSPLHF. CDR3 nucleotides: TGTGCCAGCATCCAGACAGGGGTTAATTCACCCCTCCACTTT.

The V call is TRBV5-1, the J call TRBJ2-1; 9 bases map to TRBD2. V gave up 4 bases and J gave up 8 bases; unmatched junction bases: 10. CDR3 length: 15 amino acids. In germline, CDR1 is SGHRS, CDR2 YFSETQ. CDR3 sequence (DNA): TGCGCCAGCAGCGGGATTCGCGGGGGGGGCGATGAGCAGTTCTTC. Translated, it gives CASSGIRGGGDEQFF.

The chain uses TRBV24-1 and TRBJ2-3, with TRBD2 as a possible D gene (5 bases). V was shortened by 9 bases and J by 6 bases, with 15 bases between the two germline ends. The CDR3 covers 13 residues. Germline CDR1 KGHDR, CDR2 SFDVKD. CDR3 DNA: TGTGCCACCCGCGGGTCAAGTGAGGATACGCAGTATTTT. It translates to CATRGSSEDTQYF.

This clone has just one count. The genes are TRBV10-2 and TRBJ2-1, with a weak D call TRBD2 (6 bases). The CDR3 totals 14 residues. Germline assignment: CDR1 WSHSY and CDR2 SAAADI. V lost 8 bases and J 0 bases, leaving 11 bases between the germline ends. The CDR3 DNA is TGCGCCAGCTCCCTAGCGAGCTCCTACAATGAGCAGTTCTTC. It encodes CASSLASSYNEQFF.

The chain carries TRBV4-2 and TRBJ2-1; D perhaps matches TRBD2 (6 bases). The germline CDR1 and CDR2 sequences are LGHNA and YNFKEQ. The V end was cut by 4 bases, the J end by 0 bases, with 10 bases between. The CDR3 contains 15 residues. The CDR3: CASSLLSGSYNEQFF. The CDR3, as DNA: TGTGCCAGCAGCCTACTTAGCGGCTCCTACAATGAGCAGTTCTTC.

The genes are TRBV15 and TRBJ1-4; TRBD1 matches at 9 bases. Germline V CDR1 and CDR2: LNHNV, YYDKDF (reference sequence). V shed 3 bases, J shed 8 bases, and the junction held 7 bases outside the gene matches. The CDR3 contains 15 residues. CDR3 nucleotides: TGTGCCACCAGCAGCGACGGGACAGGGTACGAAAAACTGTTTTTT. This encodes CATSSDGTGYEKLFF.

V usage is TRBV30 and J usage is TRBJ2-7; maybe TRBD1 (6 bases). V lost 3 bases and J lost 3, with 12 bases in between. The CDR3 totals 13 residues. Germline-derived CDR1 and CDR2 are GTSNPN and SVGIG (reference sequence). The CDR3 DNA reads as TGTGCCTGGAGCGGAATGACAGGCTACGAGCAGTACTTC. Its translation is CAWSGMTGYEQYF.

The genes are TRBV6-6 and TRBJ1-2, with D uncertain. The CDR3 runs to 13 residues. Germline CDR1 MNHNY, CDR2 SVGAGI (reference sequence). The germline V and J ends were trimmed by 8 bases and 8 bases, with 18 bases remaining between them. In DNA, the CDR3 is TGTGCCAGCGCGGACTCAATTGGAGGGGGCTACACCTTC. Translated: CASADSIGGGYTF.